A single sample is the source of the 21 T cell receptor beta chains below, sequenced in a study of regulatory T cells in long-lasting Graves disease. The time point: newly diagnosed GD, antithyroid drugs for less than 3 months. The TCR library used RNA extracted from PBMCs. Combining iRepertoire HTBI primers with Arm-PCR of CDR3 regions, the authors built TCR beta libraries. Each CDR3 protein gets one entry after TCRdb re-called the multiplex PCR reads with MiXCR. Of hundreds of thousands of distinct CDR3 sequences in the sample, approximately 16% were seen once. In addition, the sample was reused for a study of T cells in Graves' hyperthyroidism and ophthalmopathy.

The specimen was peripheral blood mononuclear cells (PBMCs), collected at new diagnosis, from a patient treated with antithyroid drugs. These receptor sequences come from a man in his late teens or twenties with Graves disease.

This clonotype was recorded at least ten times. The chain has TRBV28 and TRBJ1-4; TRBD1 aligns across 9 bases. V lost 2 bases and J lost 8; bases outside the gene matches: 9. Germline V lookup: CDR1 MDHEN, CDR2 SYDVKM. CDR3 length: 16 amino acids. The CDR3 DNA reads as TGTGCCAGCAGTTTAAGGGCCGGACAGGGGATGGAAAAACTGTTTTTT. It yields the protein CASSLRAGQGMEKLFF. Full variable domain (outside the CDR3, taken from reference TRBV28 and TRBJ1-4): DVKVTQSSRYLVKRTGEKVFLECVQDMDHENMFWYRQDPGLGLRLIYFSYDVKMKEKGDIPEGYSVSREKKERFSLILESASTNQTSMYLCASSLRAGQGMEKLFFGSGTQLSVL.

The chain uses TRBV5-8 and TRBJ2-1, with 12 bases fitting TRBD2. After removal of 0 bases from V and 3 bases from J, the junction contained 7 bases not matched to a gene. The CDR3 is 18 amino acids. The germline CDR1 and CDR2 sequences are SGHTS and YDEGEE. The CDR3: CASSLAGWTSGDYNEQFF. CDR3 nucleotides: TGTGCCAGCAGCTTGGCTGGGTGGACTAGCGGGGACTACAATGAGCAGTTCTTC.

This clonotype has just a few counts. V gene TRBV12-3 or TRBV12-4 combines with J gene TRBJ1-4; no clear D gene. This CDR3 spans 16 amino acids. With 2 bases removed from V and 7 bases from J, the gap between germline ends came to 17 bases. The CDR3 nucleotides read TGTGCCAGCAGTTTATTCGGTTACGGTATGTCTGAAAAACTGTTTTTT. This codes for CASSLFGYGMSEKLFF.

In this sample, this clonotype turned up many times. CDR3 protein: CSVWGIDTQYF. DNA for the CDR3: TGCAGCGTTTGGGGAATAGATACGCAGTATTTT. This chain uses TRBV29-1 with TRBJ2-3; D call uncertain. V was pared by 5 bases and J by 5 bases, with 8 bases between. There are 11 residues in the CDR3. Germline lookup yields CDR1 SQVTM and CDR2 ANQGSEA.

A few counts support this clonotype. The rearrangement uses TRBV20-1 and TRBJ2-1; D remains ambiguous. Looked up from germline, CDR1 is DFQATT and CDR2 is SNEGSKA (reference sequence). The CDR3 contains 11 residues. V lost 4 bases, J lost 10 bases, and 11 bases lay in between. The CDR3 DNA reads TGCAGTGCTAATAACGAGGAGGAGCAGTTCTTC. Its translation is CSANNEEEQFF.

The CDR3 here is CASSSRDRGSYNEQFF. In DNA, the CDR3 is TGTGCCAGCAGCTCCCGGGACAGGGGTTCCTACAATGAGCAGTTCTTC. The V call is TRBV4-2, the J call TRBJ2-1; 10 positions match TRBD1. There are 16 residues in the CDR3. V lost 5 bases and J lost 1; bases outside the gene matches: 5. Germline V gives CDR1 LGHNA, CDR2 YNFKEQ.

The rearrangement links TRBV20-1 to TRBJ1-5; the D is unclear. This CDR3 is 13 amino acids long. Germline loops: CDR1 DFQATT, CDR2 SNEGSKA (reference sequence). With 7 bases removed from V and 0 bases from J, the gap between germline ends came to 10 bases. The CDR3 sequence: CSVQQLSNQPQHF. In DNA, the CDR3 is TGCAGTGTCCAACAGCTTAGCAATCAGCCCCAGCATTTT.

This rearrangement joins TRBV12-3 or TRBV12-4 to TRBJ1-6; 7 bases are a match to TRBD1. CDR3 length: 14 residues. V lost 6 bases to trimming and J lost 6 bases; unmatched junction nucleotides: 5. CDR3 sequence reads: CASSPGGSNSPLHF. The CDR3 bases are TGTGCCAGCAGCCCAGGGGGAAGTAATTCACCCCTCCACTTT.

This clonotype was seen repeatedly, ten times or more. As DNA, the CDR3 is TGTGCCAGCAGTCTGACGGGCGGGGCCCAAGAGACCCAGTACTTC. It codes for CASSLTGGAQETQYF. The rearrangement links TRBV12-3 or TRBV12-4 to TRBJ2-5; possibly TRBD2 for D (6 bases). This CDR3 comprises 15 residues. V lost 5 bases and J 1 base, leaving 14 bases between the germline ends.

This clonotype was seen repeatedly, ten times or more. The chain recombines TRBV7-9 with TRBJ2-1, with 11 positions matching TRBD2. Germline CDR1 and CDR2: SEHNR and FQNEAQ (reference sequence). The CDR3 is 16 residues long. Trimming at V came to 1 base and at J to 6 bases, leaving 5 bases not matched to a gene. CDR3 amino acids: CASSLVTSGSGNEQFF. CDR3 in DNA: TGTGCCAGCAGCTTAGTAACTAGCGGGAGTGGCAATGAGCAGTTCTTC.

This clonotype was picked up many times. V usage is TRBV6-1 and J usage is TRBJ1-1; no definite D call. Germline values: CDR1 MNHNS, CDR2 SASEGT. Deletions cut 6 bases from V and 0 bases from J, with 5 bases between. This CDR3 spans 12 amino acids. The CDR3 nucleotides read TGTGCCAGCAGGACAATGAACACTGAAGCTTTCTTT. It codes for CASRTMNTEAFF.

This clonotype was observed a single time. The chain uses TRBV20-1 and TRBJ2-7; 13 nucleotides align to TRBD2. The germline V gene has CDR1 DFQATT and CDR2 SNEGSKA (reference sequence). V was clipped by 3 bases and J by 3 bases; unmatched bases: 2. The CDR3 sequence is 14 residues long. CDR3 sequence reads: CSASRLAGGYEQYF. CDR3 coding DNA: TGCAGTGCTAGCCGACTAGCGGGAGGCTACGAGCAGTACTTC.

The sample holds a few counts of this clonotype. The CDR3: CASVPVEGVRDTQYF. In nucleotides, the CDR3 is TGTGCCAGCGTGCCCGTTGAAGGGGTTCGAGATACGCAGTATTTT. The chain couples TRBV6-2 or TRBV6-3 to TRBJ2-3; possibly TRBD1 for D (5 bases). The germline CDR1 and CDR2 sequences are MNHEY and SVGEGT. V was cut by 8 bases and J by 5 bases, with 20 bases left in between. CDR3 length equals 15 residues.

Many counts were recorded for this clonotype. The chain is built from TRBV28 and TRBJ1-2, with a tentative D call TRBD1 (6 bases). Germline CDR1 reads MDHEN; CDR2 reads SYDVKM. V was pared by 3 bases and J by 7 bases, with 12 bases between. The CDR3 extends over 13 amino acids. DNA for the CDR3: TGTGCCAGCAGTTTTAGGGGGGCGGTTGGCTACACCTTC. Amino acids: CASSFRGAVGYTF.

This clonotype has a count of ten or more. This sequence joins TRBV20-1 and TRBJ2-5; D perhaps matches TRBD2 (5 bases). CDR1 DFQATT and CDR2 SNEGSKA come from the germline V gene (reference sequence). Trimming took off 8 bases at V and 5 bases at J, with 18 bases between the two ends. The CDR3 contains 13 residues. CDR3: CSQPGRDRETQYF. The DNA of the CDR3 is TGCAGTCAGCCTGGACGGGATCGGGAGACCCAGTACTTC.

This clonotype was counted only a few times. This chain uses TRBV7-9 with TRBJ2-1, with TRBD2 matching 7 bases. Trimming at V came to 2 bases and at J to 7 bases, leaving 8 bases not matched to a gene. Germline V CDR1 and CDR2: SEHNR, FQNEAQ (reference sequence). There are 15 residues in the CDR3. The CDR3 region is CASSLNALAENEQFF. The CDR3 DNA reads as TGTGCCAGCAGCTTAAATGCTCTAGCGGAAAATGAGCAGTTCTTC.

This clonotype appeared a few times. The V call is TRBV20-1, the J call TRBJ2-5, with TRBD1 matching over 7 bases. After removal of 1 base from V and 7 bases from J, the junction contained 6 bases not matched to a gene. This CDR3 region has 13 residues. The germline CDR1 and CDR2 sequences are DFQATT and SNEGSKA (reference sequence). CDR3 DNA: TGCAGTGCTAGAGCACACGCAGGGGGGACCCAGTACTTC. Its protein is CSARAHAGGTQYF.

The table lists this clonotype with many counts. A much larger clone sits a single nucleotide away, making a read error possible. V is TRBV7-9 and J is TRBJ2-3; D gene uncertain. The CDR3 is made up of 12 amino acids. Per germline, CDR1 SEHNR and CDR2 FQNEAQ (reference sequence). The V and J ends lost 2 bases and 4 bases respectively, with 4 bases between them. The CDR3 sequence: CASSLTADTQYF. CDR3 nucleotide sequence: TGTGCCAGCAGCTTAACAGCAGATACGCAGTATTTT.

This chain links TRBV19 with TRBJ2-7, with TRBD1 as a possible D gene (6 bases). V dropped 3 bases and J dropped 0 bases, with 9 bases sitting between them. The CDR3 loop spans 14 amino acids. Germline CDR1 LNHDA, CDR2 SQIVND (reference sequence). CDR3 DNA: TGTGCCAGTAGTATTACAGGGAGCTCCTACGAGCAGTACTTC. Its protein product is CASSITGSSYEQYF.

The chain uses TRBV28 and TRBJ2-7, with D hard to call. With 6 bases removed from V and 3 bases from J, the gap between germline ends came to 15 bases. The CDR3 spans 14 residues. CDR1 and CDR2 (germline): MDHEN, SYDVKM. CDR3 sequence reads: CASRPPENHYEQYF. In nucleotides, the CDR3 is TGTGCCAGCAGACCTCCAGAGAACCACTACGAGCAGTACTTC. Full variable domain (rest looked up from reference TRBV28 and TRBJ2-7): DVKVTQSSRYLVKRTGEKVFLECVQDMDHENMFWYRQDPGLGLRLIYFSYDVKMKEKGDIPEGYSVSREKKERFSLILESASTNQTSMYLCASRPPENHYEQYFGPGTRLTVT.

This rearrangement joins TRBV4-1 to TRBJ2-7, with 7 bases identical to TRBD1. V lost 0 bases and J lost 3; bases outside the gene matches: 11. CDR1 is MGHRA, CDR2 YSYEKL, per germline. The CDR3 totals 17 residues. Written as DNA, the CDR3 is TGCGCCAGCAGCCAAGAATACCTCCGGGACAGTTACTACGAGCAGTACTTC. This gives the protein CASSQEYLRDSYYEQYF.